Presented here are 9 T cell receptor beta chains from one specimen sequenced in a study of cytomegalovirus exposure and HLA in healthy donors (TCRdb year 2017). Libraries were prepared through the immunoSEQ multiplex PCR assay. For the multiplex PCR, a mixture combining 60 forward primers for TCR Vbeta segments and 13 reverse primers for TCR Jbeta segments was used. In its TCRdb copy, this immuneACCESS table keeps in-frame sequences only and misses some clones. Where compared with another copy, unresolved V genes explain less than half of these, and the others have no known cause. Here the sample has tens of thousands of clones; 75% occur a single time. The biggest ten clones account for about 8.3% of the sample. Sequenced material: PBMCs. These receptors were obtained from a man aged 60 to 75 in good health and CMV-seropositive.

The V gene is TRBV6-1, the J gene TRBJ2-5; D remains ambiguous. The germline V and J ends were trimmed by 6 bases and 4 bases, with 9 bases remaining between them. The CDR3 runs 12 residues. The germline CDR1 and CDR2 sequences are MNHNS and SASEGT. Here the CDR3 reads CASRRLVETQYF. DNA for the CDR3: TGTGCCAGCAGAAGACTCGTAGAGACCCAGTACTTC.

To note about this clone: The identical CDR3 is also encoded by other nucleotide sequences in the sample. The CDR3 DNA reads TGCGCCAGCAGCTTAGGGGGAACGAGCGGCACAGATACGCAGTATTTT. As protein: CASSLGGTSGTDTQYF. V usage is TRBV5-1 and J usage is TRBJ2-3; D may be TRBD1 (6 bases). This CDR3 has 16 amino acids. Looked up from germline, CDR1 is SGHRS and CDR2 is YFSETQ. Trimming stripped 2 bases from V and 1 base from J, with 14 bases between.

The chain recombines TRBV19 with TRBJ1-1, with no clear D. The length of the CDR3 is 14 residues. Trimming shortened V by 1 base and J by 4 bases, and 10 bases separated the two germline ends. CDR1 and CDR2 from the germline V gene are LNHDA and SQIVND (reference sequence). In DNA, the CDR3 is TGTGCCAGTAGTATAGGTCCAGCAGGCACTGAAGCTTTCTTT. It encodes CASSIGPAGTEAFF.

The sample holds a few counts of this clone. The chain recombines TRBV6-5 with TRBJ1-4; D might be TRBD1 (5 bases). CDR1 is MNHEY, CDR2 SVGAGI, per germline. V shed 7 bases and J shed 4 bases, with 13 bases lying between them. The CDR3 loop spans 14 amino acids. The CDR3 here is CASTGRAGNEKLFF. The DNA for the CDR3 is TGTGCCAGCACTGGCAGGGCCGGTAATGAAAAACTGTTTTTT.

This clone turned up a few times. This sequence joins TRBV6-5 and TRBJ2-3, with D perhaps TRBD2 (6 bases). This CDR3 contains 15 residues. CDR1 and CDR2 from the germline V gene are MNHEY and SVGAGI. Trimming stripped 7 bases from V and 0 bases from J, with 14 bases between. The CDR3 is CASTRGGTSTDTQYF. In nucleotides, the CDR3 is TGTGCCAGCACCCGAGGCGGGACTAGCACAGATACGCAGTATTTT.

The chain links TRBV7-9 to TRBJ2-7; tentatively, D is TRBD1 (6 bases). This CDR3 is 14 amino acids long. Germline V gives CDR1 SEHNR, CDR2 FQNEAQ (reference sequence). Trimming pared 1 base from V and 6 bases from J, leaving 13 bases between. This CDR3 is CASSLGRGTGEQYF. CDR3 in DNA: TGTGCCAGCAGCTTAGGCAGGGGCACCGGCGAGCAGTACTTC.

There are a few counts of this clone. The chain uses TRBV2 and TRBJ1-3, with D unclear. CDR3 length: 14 residues. V lost 6 bases, J lost 0 bases, and 9 bases lay in between. Germline-derived CDR1 and CDR2 are SNHLY and FYNNEI. The CDR3 reads CASRETTSGNTIYF. In DNA, the CDR3 is TGTGCCAGCAGGGAAACAACCTCTGGAAACACCATATATTTT.

The gene calls are TRBV23-1 and TRBJ1-5, with D unresolved. TRBV23-1 is an ORF, and what it does is uncertain. Trimming removed 4 bases at V and 0 bases at J, with 13 bases between. The CDR3 has 16 amino acids. The CDR3 spells CASSPPGIYSNQPQHF. CDR3 nucleotide sequence: TGCGCCAGCAGTCCTCCCGGGATCTATAGCAATCAGCCCCAGCATTTT.

The rearrangement joins TRBV5-1 to TRBJ2-7; TRBD1 is a possible D gene (8 bases). Trimming took 3 bases from V and 4 from J, leaving 20 bases between them. Looked up from germline, CDR1 is SGHRS and CDR2 is YFSETQ. The CDR3 sequence is 16 residues long. CDR3 nucleotide sequence: TGCGCCAGCAGCTCCAGCACAGGGGGGGTCGCATACGAGCAGTACTTC. As protein: CASSSSTGGVAYEQYF.